This entry concerns a single TCR beta chain. No cognate antigen has been identified for it. Per-nucleotide qualities are absent, and no much larger clonotype sits a single base away. V and J lose 3 bases and 4 bases, and a span of 13 bases separates them. Based on the germline V gene, the CDR1 and CDR2 sequences are MNHEY and SVGEGT. The CDR3 spans 15 residues, from the cysteine through the phenylalanine. The sequence is cut down to CDR3 DNA, 45 bases in frame from base 1. Amplification of TCR beta CDR3 regions was carried out from RNA transcripts. The TCR CDR3 was subjected to a first round of RT-PCR using the HTBI primer set and the Qiagen OneStep RT-PCR kit. Libraries were constructed in a second round of multiplex PCR, after which size selection and purification were carried out. Libraries were sequenced paired-end with 100 bp reads on an Illumina HiSeq2000. The published analysis was carried out like this. SOAPnuke was used to process the raw data, with reads discarded if the reads contained adapters or uncalled bases, had a mean Phred below 15, or lacked an exact constant-primer or identifier match. High-quality paired reads were merged with COPE v1.2.5, and unique nucleotide sequences were defined as clonotypes. Clonotypes were aligned to IMGT TRBV, TRBD and TRBJ reference segments using MiTCR v1.1. Only V-J combinations with frequency above 0.0001, covering approximately 99% of repertoires, were analysed. A TCS score was defined as the ratio between F50 (clonal expansion) and ExV (chaos), using BLOSUM62-based TCRdist between CDR3 peptides within each V-J. Welch's t-statistics and random forest reduced roughly 540 V-J features to roughly 13, which were used in a naive Bayes classifier (R e1071). TCRdb cleaned the public reads at Q25 with fastp, built clones with MiXCR and kept in-frame beta chains. Rows merge per CDR3 protein into single entries with the most common DNA and genes. The V and J calls were not made by the authors but by TCRdb's processing. Present in this sample are about 700,000 distinct CDR3 sequences, 12% to 15% of which were seen just once. The ten most abundant clones make up 9.5% to 13% of the sample.

This entry comes from a study of T cells in Graves' hyperthyroidism and ophthalmopathy (dated 2019 in TCRdb). In terms of the full investigation: Peripheral blood samples were taken at initial diagnosis, before any treatment was given. Prospective prediction of ophthalmopathy was tested in an independent validation cohort of 18 to 20 hyperthyroidism patients and 17 patients who later progressed to ophthalmopathy. To identify distinguishing TCR V-J signatures, a discovery cohort of around 100 patients was used, comprising 43 with Graves' ophthalmopathy and under 60 with stable Graves' hyperthyroidism. The paper reports TCR Vbeta CDR3 sequencing of 140 or so peripheral blood samples: fewer than 50 ophthalmopathy, roughly 80 hyperthyroidism and roughly 17 progressor patients. The roughly 91 discovery patients were randomly divided into training and test sets at a 7:3 ratio. In addition, the study compared T-cell repertoires in thyroid tissue and in blood from six Graves' hyperthyroidism patients. After sampling, hyperthyroidism patients received methimazole starting at 30 mg daily, and ophthalmopathy patients received high-dose intravenous methylprednisolone. Results and caveats for the whole study, not just this receptor: Blood samples also contained most of the expanded thyroid clonotypes (frequency above 0.001), which suggests that blood repertoires may reflect thyroid immune responses. In validation, the model predicted progression to ophthalmopathy with 55% to 71% sensitivity and less than 80% specificity, a median of about six months before onset. Sample size was not statistically predetermined, and blinding of investigators to group allocation was not performed. Ophthalmopathy was separated from stable hyperthyroidism by a 13 V-J signature model, with 85% to 90% sensitivity and just over 81% specificity obtained in cross-validation and 80%/75% obtained in testing.

Graves' hyperthyroidism was defined as stable when no progression to ophthalmopathy occurred over 18 months of follow-up. Hyperthyroidism patients were newly diagnosed, with disease duration under 2 months, and aged 18 to 65 years. Exclusion was applied to patients with uncontrolled infections, other autoimmune diseases, pregnancy or lactation. Diagnoses relied on clinical symptoms, serum thyroxine and TRAb, thyroid ultrasound and orbital computed tomography. PBMCs were separated from roughly 10 ml of fresh peripheral blood using Ficoll-Paque density gradient centrifugation. Trizol reagent was used to extract total RNA, and RNA quality was then checked on an Agilent 2100 Bioanalyzer.

Input material: blood. This sequence originates from a woman younger than 30 with Graves' hyperthyroidism. Recombination linked TRBV6-2 or TRBV6-3 to TRBJ2-1, with no confidently assigned D gene. DNA sequence: TGTGCCAGCAGTTATCAAATCCCTAGTTACAATGAGCAGTTCTTC. It codes for CASSYQIPSYNEQFF.